One TCR beta chain is described in this entry. Its specificity is unknown. This record belongs to a study of beta chain features in type 1 diabetes. Of the isolated RNA, all was reverse transcribed, and so the sequenced material was expressed TCRB transcripts. The assay was immunoSEQ multiplex PCR, and TCRdb's table has in-frame clones only and misses some. Altogether under 300,000 clones are present, roughly 20% being singletons, with the ten largest covering about 0.028%. The CDR3 length is 15 residues. Unmatched junction bases numbered 4, after V lost 2 bases and J lost 7 bases. In germline, CDR1 is SGHTA, CDR2 FQGNSA. General study findings and limits: All four CD4+ subsets from Type 1 diabetes patients carried moderately but significantly shorter TCRB CDR3s.

Sequencing was done on a sample of naive CD4+ T cells from blood. The V call is TRBV7-2, the J call TRBJ1-6; 8 bases are shared with TRBD1. This clonotype was sampled from a middle-aged woman with type 1 diabetes. The CDR3 DNA reads as TGTGCCAGCAGCTTATGGACAGGGCCGAATTCACCCCTCCACTTT. Translated: CASSLWTGPNSPLHF.